This T cell receptor beta chain emerged from a study of T cell clones after liver transplantation. At the level of the study: At least one year of complete immunosuppression withdrawal without enzymes over twice normal defined tolerance. Overall study findings and caveats: Circulating graft-donor-reactive CD4 TCRbeta sequences fell significantly post-transplant in most of the 8 subjects. A larger donor-reactive than third-party decline suggested partial antigen-specific deletion.

About this clone itself: The antigen is undetermined.

Germline V gene lookup returns CDR1 SGHDT and CDR2 YYEEEE. This CDR3 is 15 amino acids long. V was pared by 0 bases and J by 6 bases, with 12 bases between. Some clones are missing from TCRdb's copy, which holds only in-frame ones; the method was immunoSEQ multiplex PCR. Seen here are fewer than 85,000 clones, 75% to 90% observed once, and the top ten hold less than 3%. The TCR was taken from a human patient who received a liver transplant. The graft donor may be the source of some T cells. The chain couples TRBV5-6 to TRBJ1-4; no definite D call. Here the sequenced sample was CD4+ T cells from blood, taken at the 22-month timepoint. CDR3: CASSLEAYGDEKLFF. CDR3 sequence (DNA): TGTGCCAGCAGCTTGGAGGCCTACGGGGATGAAAAACTGTTTTTT. The variable domain in full, with the rest retrieved from reference TRBV5-6 and TRBJ1-4, is DAGVTQSPTHLIKTRGQQVTLRCSPKSGHDTVSWYQQALGQGPQFIFQYYEEEERQRGNFPDRFSGHQFPNYSSELNVNALLLGDSALYLCASSLEAYGDEKLFFGSGTQLSVL.